A selection of T cell receptor beta chains follows, all from one sample in a study of early T cells in non-severe SARS-CoV-2 infection. Each CDR3 protein gets one entry after TCRdb re-called the 5' RACE reads with MiXCR. The sample lists roughly 120,000 distinct CDR3 sequences, over 10% occurring once. This material consisted of whole blood, taken at baseline. The receptors shown here come from an adult who was a healthcare worker with PCR-confirmed SARS-CoV-2 infection or an uninfected control (not recorded which). Both conserved end residues are trimmed from each CDR3.

TRBV29-1	TRBJ2-7	SVVTSSSYEQY
TRBV6-5	TRBJ2-7	ASRATGDPAYEQY
TRBV28	TRBJ1-5	ASSPQSQGNNQPQH
TRBV7-9	TRBJ1-2	ASSLPAPGTVEDYGYT
TRBV5-1	TRBJ2-2	ASSLAGGLSTGELF
TRBV7-2	TRBJ2-3	ASSPLPAGMQY
TRBV20-1	TRBJ1-2	SAGRVPGYT
TRBV29-1	TRBJ2-3	SVAGTSGGEWTDTQY
TRBV29-1	TRBJ2-5	SLCGGNQPGGGQSEQY
TRBV4-2	TRBJ2-7	ASSQVPQLTYEQY
TRBV9	TRBJ2-1	ASSVGSGGNNEQF
TRBV4-1	TRBJ2-1	ASSQGKGRQRGAENEQF
TRBV20-1	TRBJ1-6	SAPSHNSPLH
TRBV2	TRBJ1-1	ASRRSDTGLNTEAF
TRBV7-2	TRBJ2-5	ASSVRTGLWETQY
TRBV10-2	TRBJ2-3	ASSQGGDTQY
TRBV6-2/TRBV6-3	TRBJ1-1	ASSSDRYLRRAF
TRBV7-9	TRBJ2-3	ASSPGATNRDTQY
TRBV7-2	TRBJ1-4	ASSPSGLNEKLF
TRBV4-1	TRBJ2-5	ASSQENPAPQETQY
TRBV3-1	TRBJ2-7	ASSSGTLSYEQY
TRBV2	TRBJ2-2	ASSDDRGTGELF
TRBV11-2	TRBJ2-4	ASSLGGLGSLAKNIQY
TRBV20-1	TRBJ1-1	SAYGPGGGNTEAF
TRBV18	TRBJ1-4	ASSAQGAANEKLF
TRBV30	TRBJ1-1	AWRRQGVTEAF
TRBV3-1	TRBJ1-1	ASSQPYREGGTEAF
TRBV20-1	TRBJ2-5	SARLPGTRLAETQY
TRBV12-3/TRBV12-4	TRBJ1-2	ASTPSAGKGYT
TRBV20-1	TRBJ2-1	SARGLALYNEQF